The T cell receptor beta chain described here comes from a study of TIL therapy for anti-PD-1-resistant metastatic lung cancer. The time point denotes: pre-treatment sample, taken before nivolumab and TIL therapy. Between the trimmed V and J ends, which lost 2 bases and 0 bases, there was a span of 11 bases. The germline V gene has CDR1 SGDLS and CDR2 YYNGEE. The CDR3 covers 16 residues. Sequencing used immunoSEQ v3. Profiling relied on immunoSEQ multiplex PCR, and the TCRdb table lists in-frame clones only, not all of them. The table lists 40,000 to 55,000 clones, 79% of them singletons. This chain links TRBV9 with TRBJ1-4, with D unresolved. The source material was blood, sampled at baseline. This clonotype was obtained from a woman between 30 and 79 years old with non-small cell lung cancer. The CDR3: CASSVRWGATNEKLFF. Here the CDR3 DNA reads TGTGCCAGCAGCGTCCGATGGGGTGCAACTAATGAAAAACTGTTTTTT.